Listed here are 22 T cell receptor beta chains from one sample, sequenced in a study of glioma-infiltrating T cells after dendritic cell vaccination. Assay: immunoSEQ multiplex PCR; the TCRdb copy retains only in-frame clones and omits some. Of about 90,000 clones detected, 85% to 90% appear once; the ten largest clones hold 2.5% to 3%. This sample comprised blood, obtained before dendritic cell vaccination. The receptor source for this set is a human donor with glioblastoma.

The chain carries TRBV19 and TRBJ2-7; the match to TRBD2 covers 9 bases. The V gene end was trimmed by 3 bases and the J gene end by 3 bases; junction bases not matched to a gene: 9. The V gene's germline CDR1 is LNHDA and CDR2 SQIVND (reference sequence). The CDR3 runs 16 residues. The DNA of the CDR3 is TGTGCCAGTAGTATTGGGGGAGCGGGAGGCCACTACGAGCAGTACTTC. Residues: CASSIGGAGGHYEQYF.

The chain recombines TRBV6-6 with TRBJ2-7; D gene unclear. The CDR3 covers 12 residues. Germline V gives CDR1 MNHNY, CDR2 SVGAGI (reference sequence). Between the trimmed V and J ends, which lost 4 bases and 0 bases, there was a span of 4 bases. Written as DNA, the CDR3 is TGTGCCAGCAGTTTTAACTCCTACGAGCAGTACTTC. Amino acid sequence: CASSFNSYEQYF.

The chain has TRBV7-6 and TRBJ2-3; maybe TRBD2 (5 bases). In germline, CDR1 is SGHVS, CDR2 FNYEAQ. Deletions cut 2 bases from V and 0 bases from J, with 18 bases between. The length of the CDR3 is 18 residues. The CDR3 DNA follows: TGTGCCAGCAGCTTATTATCAGCGAGCGGAACTAGCACAGATACGCAGTATTTT. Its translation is CASSLLSASGTSTDTQYF.

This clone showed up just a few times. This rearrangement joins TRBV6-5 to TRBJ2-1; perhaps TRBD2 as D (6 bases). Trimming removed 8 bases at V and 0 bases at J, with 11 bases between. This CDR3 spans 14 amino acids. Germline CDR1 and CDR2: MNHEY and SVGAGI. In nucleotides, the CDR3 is TGTGCCAGCCACCGGGACTCCTCCTACAATGAGCAGTTCTTC. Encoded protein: CASHRDSSYNEQFF.

The DNA for the CDR3 is TGTGCCAGCAGCCCTAGCGGGGGAACCAGGAGCTACGAGCAGTACTTC. Residues: CASSPSGGTRSYEQYF. The J gene is TRBJ2-7, the V gene TRBV11-3; 10 bases are shared with TRBD2. Germline loops: CDR1 SGHNT, CDR2 YENEEA. V was pared by 5 bases and J by 3 bases, with 10 bases of the junction left unmatched. There are 16 residues in the CDR3.

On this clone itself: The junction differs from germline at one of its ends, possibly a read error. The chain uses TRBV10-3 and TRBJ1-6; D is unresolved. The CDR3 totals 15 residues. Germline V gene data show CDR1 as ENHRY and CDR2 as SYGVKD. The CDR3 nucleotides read TGTGCCATCTCGCCGGGTGGGTCTTATAGTTCACCCCTCCACTTT. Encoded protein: CAISPGGSYSSPLHF.

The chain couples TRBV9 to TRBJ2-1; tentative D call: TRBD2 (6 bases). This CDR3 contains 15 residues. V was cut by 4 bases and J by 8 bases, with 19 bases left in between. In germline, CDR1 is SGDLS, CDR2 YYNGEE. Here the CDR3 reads CASSPEAGGLYEQFF. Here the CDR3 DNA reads TGTGCCAGCAGCCCCGAAGCTGGAGGGCTCTATGAGCAGTTCTTC.

The CDR3 spells CASSFRDRGRGGYGYTF. CDR3 DNA: TGTGCCAGCAGCTTCCGGGACAGGGGGCGTGGAGGCTACGGCTACACCTTC. The V gene is TRBV13, the J gene TRBJ1-2, with 12 positions matching TRBD1. The CDR3 is made up of 17 amino acids. Germline V gene data show CDR1 as PRHDT and CDR2 as FYEKMQ (reference sequence). J was trimmed by 8 bases and V by 3 bases; bases with no gene match: 13.

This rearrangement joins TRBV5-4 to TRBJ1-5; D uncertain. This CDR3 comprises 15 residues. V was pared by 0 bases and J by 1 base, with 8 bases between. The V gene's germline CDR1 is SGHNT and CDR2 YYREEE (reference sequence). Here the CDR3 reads CASSLGGQSNQPQHF. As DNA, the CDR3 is TGTGCCAGCAGCTTGGGAGGCCAGAGCAATCAGCCCCAGCATTTT.

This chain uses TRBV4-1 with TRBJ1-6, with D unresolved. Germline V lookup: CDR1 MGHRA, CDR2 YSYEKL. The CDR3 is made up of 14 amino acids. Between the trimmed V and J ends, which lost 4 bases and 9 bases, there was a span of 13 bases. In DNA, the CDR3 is TGCGCCAGCAGCCCGTGGGCTTCAGGTTCACCCCTCCACTTT. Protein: CASSPWASGSPLHF.

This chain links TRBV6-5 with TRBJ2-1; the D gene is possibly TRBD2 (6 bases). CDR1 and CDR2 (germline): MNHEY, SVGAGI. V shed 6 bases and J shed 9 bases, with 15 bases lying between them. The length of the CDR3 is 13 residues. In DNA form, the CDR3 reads TGTGCCAGCAGCCGACTAGGGTCGGGTGAGCAGTTCTTC. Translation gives CASSRLGSGEQFF.

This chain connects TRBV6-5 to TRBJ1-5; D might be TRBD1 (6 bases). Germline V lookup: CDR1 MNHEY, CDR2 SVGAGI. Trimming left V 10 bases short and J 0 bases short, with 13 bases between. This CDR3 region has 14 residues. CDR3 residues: CATHGTHSNQPQHF. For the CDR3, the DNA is TGTGCCACCCACGGGACACATAGCAATCAGCCCCAGCATTTT.

CDR3 protein: CASSSPRGTEAFF. DNA of the CDR3: TGTGCCAGCAGCTCCCCCCGGGGCACTGAAGCTTTCTTT. The chain is built from TRBV7-6 and TRBJ1-1; D is uncertain. Trimming left V 4 bases short and J 4 bases short, with 10 bases between. Germline V gene data show CDR1 as SGHVS and CDR2 as FNYEAQ. The CDR3 sequence is 13 residues long.

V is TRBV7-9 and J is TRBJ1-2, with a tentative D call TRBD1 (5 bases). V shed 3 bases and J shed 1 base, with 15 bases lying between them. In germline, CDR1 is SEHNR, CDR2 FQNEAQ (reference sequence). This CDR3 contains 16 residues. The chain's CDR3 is CASSFREGEGNYGYTF. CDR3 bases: TGTGCCAGCAGCTTCAGGGAAGGTGAAGGTAACTATGGCTACACCTTC.

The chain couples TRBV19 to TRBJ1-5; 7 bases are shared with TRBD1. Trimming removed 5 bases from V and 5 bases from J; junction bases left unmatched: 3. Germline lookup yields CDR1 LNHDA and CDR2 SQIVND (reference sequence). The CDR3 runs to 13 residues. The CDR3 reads CASSPDRDQPQHF. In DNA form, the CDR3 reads TGTGCCAGTAGTCCCGACAGGGATCAGCCCCAGCATTTT. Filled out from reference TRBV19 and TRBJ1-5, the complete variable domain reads DGGITQSPKYLFRKEGQNVTLSCEQNLNHDAMYWYRQDPGQGLRLIYYSQIVNDFQKGDIAEGYSVSREKKESFPLTVTSAQKNPTAFYLCASSPDRDQPQHFGDGTRLSIL.

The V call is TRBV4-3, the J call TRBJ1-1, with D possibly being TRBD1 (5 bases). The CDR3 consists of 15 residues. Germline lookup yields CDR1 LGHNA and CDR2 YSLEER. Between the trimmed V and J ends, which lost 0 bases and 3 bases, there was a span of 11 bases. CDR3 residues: CASSQESSGYTEAFF. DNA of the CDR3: TGCGCCAGCAGCCAAGAGTCCTCAGGGTACACTGAAGCTTTCTTT.

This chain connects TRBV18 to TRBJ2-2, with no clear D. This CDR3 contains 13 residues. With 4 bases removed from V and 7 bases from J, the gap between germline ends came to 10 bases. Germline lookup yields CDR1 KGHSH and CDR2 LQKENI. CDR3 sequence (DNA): TGTGCCAGCTCACGTGAGGCTGGCGGGGAGCTGTTTTTT. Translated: CASSREAGGELFF. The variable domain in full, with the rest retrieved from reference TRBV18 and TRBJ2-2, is NAGVMQNPRHLVRRRGQEARLRCSPMKGHSHVYWYRQLPEEGLKFMVYLQKENIIDESGMPKERFSAEFPKEGPSILRIQQVVRGDSAAYFCASSREAGGELFFGEGSRLTVL.

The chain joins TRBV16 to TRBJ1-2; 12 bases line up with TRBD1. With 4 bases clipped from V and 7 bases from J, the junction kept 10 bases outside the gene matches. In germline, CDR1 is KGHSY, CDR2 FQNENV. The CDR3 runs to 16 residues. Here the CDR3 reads CASSPIPGQGAVGYTF. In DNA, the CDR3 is TGTGCCAGCAGCCCGATTCCGGGACAGGGGGCGGTTGGCTACACCTTC.

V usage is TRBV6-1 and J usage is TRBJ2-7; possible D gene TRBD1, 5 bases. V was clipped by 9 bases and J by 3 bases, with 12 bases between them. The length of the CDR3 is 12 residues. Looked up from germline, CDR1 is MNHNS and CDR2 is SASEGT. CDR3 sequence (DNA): TGTGCCAGTACAGGATTCCGCTACGAGCAGTACTTC. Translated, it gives CASTGFRYEQYF.

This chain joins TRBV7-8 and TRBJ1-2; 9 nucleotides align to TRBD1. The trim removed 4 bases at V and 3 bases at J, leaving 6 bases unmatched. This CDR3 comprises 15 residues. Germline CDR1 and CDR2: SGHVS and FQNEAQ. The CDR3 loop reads CASSSPDRGYYGYTF. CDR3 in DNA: TGTGCCAGCAGCTCCCCGGACAGGGGATACTATGGCTACACCTTC.

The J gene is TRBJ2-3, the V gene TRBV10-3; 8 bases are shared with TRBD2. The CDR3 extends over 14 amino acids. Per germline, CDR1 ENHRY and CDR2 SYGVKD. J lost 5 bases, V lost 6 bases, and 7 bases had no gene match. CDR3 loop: CAIRREVPGDTQYF. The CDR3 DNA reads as TGTGCCATCAGGCGGGAGGTTCCGGGAGATACGCAGTATTTT.

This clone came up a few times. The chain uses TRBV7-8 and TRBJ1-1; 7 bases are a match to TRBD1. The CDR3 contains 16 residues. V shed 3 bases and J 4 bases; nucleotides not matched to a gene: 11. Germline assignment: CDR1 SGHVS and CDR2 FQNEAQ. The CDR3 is CASSFRQGNRGTEAFF. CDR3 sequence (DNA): TGTGCCAGCAGCTTTAGACAGGGAAATCGGGGCACTGAAGCTTTCTTT.